A single T cell receptor (beta chain) is shown here with its context. Using immunoSEQ multiplex PCR, the repertoire was profiled, and TCRdb retains in-frame clones only, with some absent. The data contain fewer than 400,000 clones, more than 85% of them singletons. Losses at the gene ends were 5 bases for V and 2 bases for J; bases not matched to a gene: 3. Germline CDR1 and CDR2: LNHNV and YYDKDF (reference sequence). This CDR3 has 15 residues. The entry originates in a study of blood T cell repertoires in COVID-19. Study-level background: Material from acute and convalescent COVID-19 was sourced from the United States, Italy and Spain.

Clinical history as reported by participants underpinned cohort assignment. The chain employs TRBV15 and TRBJ1-3; 10 bases are a match to TRBD1. Sequencing was performed on PBMCs or T cells enriched from blood (not recorded which). This TCR was sampled from a woman aged 25 to 39 who had recovered from COVID-19. The CDR3: CATSGGQGAGNTIYF. The DNA of the CDR3 is TGTGCCACCAGCGGCGGACAGGGGGCTGGAAACACCATATATTTT.